These 27 T cell receptor beta chains share one sample of origin, sequenced in a study of cytomegalovirus exposure and HLA in healthy donors. PCR primers comprised 60 Vbeta and 13 Jbeta primers. Clones were sequenced by immunoSEQ multiplex PCR, and TCRdb holds only the in-frame ones, with some missing. The sample lists 150,000 to 160,000 clones, approximately 80% occurring once. The sample comprised PBMCs. These receptors were obtained from a man aged 25 to 45 in good health and CMV-seropositive.

This clone was detected once. The V gene is TRBV5-1, the J gene TRBJ2-3, with D possibly matching TRBD1 (5 bases). CDR1 and CDR2 from the germline V gene are SGHRS and YFSETQ. The CDR3 length is 14 residues. The ends were cut back, 1 base at V and 2 bases at J, with 8 bases in the middle. The CDR3, as DNA: TGCGCCAGCAGCTTGTCAGGGTACACAGATACGCAGTATTTT. Encoded protein: CASSLSGYTDTQYF.

The V gene is TRBV4-1, the J gene TRBJ1-2; 8 bases align to TRBD1. The CDR3 sequence is 17 residues long. V shed 4 bases and J 6 bases; nucleotides not matched to a gene: 16. Germline lookup yields CDR1 MGHRA and CDR2 YSYEKL. The CDR3 DNA reads as TGCGCCAGCAGCCTTGGACATACGGACAGGGCGCGGAATGGCTACACCTTC. Translation: CASSLGHTDRARNGYTF.

This clone was counted a single time. The rearrangement links TRBV20-1 to TRBJ2-7, with D possibly matching TRBD1 (6 bases). The germline V gene encodes CDR1 DFQATT and CDR2 SNEGSKA (reference sequence). Trimming shortened V by 3 bases and J by 6 bases, and 9 bases separated the two germline ends. This CDR3 has 11 amino acids. CDR3 sequence: CSASRRGEQYF. The CDR3 DNA sequence: TGCAGTGCTAGCCGCAGGGGCGAGCAGTACTTC.

This sequence joins TRBV19 and TRBJ2-1, with a weak D call TRBD2 (6 bases). The CDR3 runs to 14 residues. Trimming stripped 2 bases from V and 6 bases from J, with 11 bases between. CDR1 is LNHDA, CDR2 SQIVND, per germline (reference sequence). CDR3 sequence: CASSIQLAVNEQFF. CDR3 nucleotides: TGTGCCAGTAGTATACAACTAGCTGTCAATGAGCAGTTCTTC.

This clone was seen a single time. This rearrangement joins TRBV6-6 to TRBJ2-5; the D gene is possibly TRBD1 (6 bases). V was trimmed by 6 bases and J by 2 bases, leaving 16 bases between them. This CDR3 is built from 15 residues. CDR1 and CDR2 from the germline V gene are MNHNY and SVGAGI (reference sequence). The chain's CDR3 is CASRSPGASQETQYF. In DNA form, the CDR3 reads TGTGCCAGCAGGTCGCCAGGGGCTAGTCAAGAGACCCAGTACTTC.

The chain recombines TRBV11-2 with TRBJ2-1; 9 nucleotides agree with TRBD1. V lost 1 base to trimming and J lost 3 bases; unmatched junction nucleotides: 7. Germline CDR1 is SGHAT and CDR2 is FQNNGV. The CDR3 length is 17 residues. CDR3 DNA: TGTGCCAGCAGCTTAGGTCCGGGACAGGGTTACTACAATGAGCAGTTCTTC. Amino acid sequence: CASSLGPGQGYYNEQFF.

Details on this clone: The same CDR3 arises from other DNA sequences in this sample as well. The J gene is TRBJ2-1, the V gene TRBV4-2; TRBD2 matches at 7 bases. With 3 bases clipped from V and 0 bases from J, the junction kept 5 bases outside the gene matches. The CDR3 contains 16 residues. Germline lookup yields CDR1 LGHNA and CDR2 YNFKEQ. The CDR3 is CASSQASGNSYNEQFF. The CDR3 coding sequence is TGTGCCAGCAGCCAGGCTAGCGGTAACTCCTACAATGAGCAGTTCTTC.

This clone is a singleton in its sample. The CDR3 protein is CASNSREGVTGELFF. In DNA, the CDR3 is TGTGCCAGCAATAGTCGGGAGGGGGTGACCGGGGAGCTGTTTTTT. This sequence joins TRBV6-5 and TRBJ2-2; 8 nucleotides match TRBD2. Germline-derived CDR1 and CDR2 are MNHEY and SVGAGI. V lost 7 bases to trimming and J lost 5 bases; unmatched junction nucleotides: 9. This CDR3 comprises 15 residues.

CDR3 in DNA: TGTGCCACCGGTTTGAACCGGAACACCGGGGAGCTGTTTTTT. It translates to CATGLNRNTGELFF. The J gene is TRBJ2-2, the V gene TRBV6-5; D is undetermined. Germline V gene data show CDR1 as MNHEY and CDR2 as SVGAGI. Trimming removed 10 bases at V and 1 base at J, with 13 bases between. The CDR3 is made up of 14 amino acids.

This clone was seen only once. CDR3 coding DNA: TGTGCCAGCTCAGGCTTCGGAGCGAATCAGAGCTCCTACAATGAGCAGTTCTTC. Translating gives CASSGFGANQSSYNEQFF. The chain couples TRBV18 to TRBJ2-1; no clear D gene. The CDR3 loop spans 18 amino acids. With 5 bases removed from V and 0 bases from J, the gap between germline ends came to 20 bases. The germline V gene encodes CDR1 KGHSH and CDR2 LQKENI. The whole variable domain, filled in from reference TRBV18 and TRBJ2-1, reads NAGVMQNPRHLVRRRGQEARLRCSPMKGHSHVYWYRQLPEEGLKFMVYLQKENIIDESGMPKERFSAEFPKEGPSILRIQQVVRGDSAAYFCASSGFGANQSSYNEQFFGPGTRLTVL.

The chain links TRBV7-3 to TRBJ2-1; 7 nucleotides agree with TRBD1. This CDR3 has 13 residues. Looked up from germline, CDR1 is SGHTA and CDR2 is FQGTGA. V lost 5 bases and J lost 7; bases outside the gene matches: 5. CDR3 in DNA: TGTGCCAGCAGCAGATCGACAGGGAATGAGCAGTTCTTC. It is translated as CASSRSTGNEQFF.

V usage is TRBV6-6 and J usage is TRBJ1-2; TRBD1 matches at 8 bases. Germline CDR1 reads MNHNY; CDR2 reads SVGAGI (reference sequence). The J segment lost 6 bases and the V segment lost 5 bases, leaving 2 bases of the junction unmatched. The CDR3 contains 12 residues. The CDR3 bases are TGTGCCAGCAGTCCGGACAGGGATGGCTACACCTTC. As protein: CASSPDRDGYTF.

The chain recombines TRBV30 with TRBJ1-1, with TRBD1 matching over 7 bases. CDR3 length: 15 amino acids. V lost 2 bases to trimming and J lost 0 bases; unmatched junction nucleotides: 6. Germline V gene lookup returns CDR1 GTSNPN and CDR2 SVGIG (reference sequence). CDR3 protein: CAWSFHRGMNTEAFF. As DNA, the CDR3 is TGTGCCTGGAGTTTTCACAGGGGAATGAACACTGAAGCTTTCTTT.

J is TRBJ1-4 and V is TRBV7-2; 8 bases agree with TRBD1. The CDR3 has 15 amino acids. In germline, CDR1 is SGHTA, CDR2 FQGNSA. The J segment lost 7 bases and the V segment lost 5 bases, leaving 9 bases of the junction unmatched. The CDR3 region is CASSLDRGLGEKLFF. CDR3 coding DNA: TGTGCCAGCAGCCTCGACAGGGGTTTAGGTGAAAAACTGTTTTTT.

This chain joins TRBV28 and TRBJ2-5; TRBD1 agrees at 7 bases. CDR1 is MDHEN and CDR2 is SYDVKM in the germline V gene. Trimming at V came to 8 bases and at J to 3 bases, leaving 21 bases not matched to a gene. The CDR3 is 18 amino acids. CDR3: CASGQGGGQGKGKETQYF. In DNA form, the CDR3 reads TGTGCCAGCGGCCAAGGGGGCGGGCAGGGAAAAGGGAAAGAGACCCAGTACTTC.

V is TRBV27 and J is TRBJ1-2; 7 bases agree with TRBD1. The CDR3 length is 15 residues. The germline V gene has CDR1 MNHEY and CDR2 SMNVEV (reference sequence). With V trimmed by 4 bases and J by 4 bases, 9 bases remained unmatched. The CDR3 DNA reads TGTGCCAGCAGTTACCAATCCGGGACAGCCTATGGCTACACCTTC. Translated: CASSYQSGTAYGYTF.

Turning to this clone: Germline is not matched at one junction end, which may reflect a read error. The gene calls are TRBV7-9 and TRBJ2-7, with TRBD1 identical over 10 bases. CDR3 length: 16 residues. Germline loops: CDR1 SEHNR, CDR2 FQNEAQ (reference sequence). The CDR3 DNA follows: TGTTCCAGCAGCTTGTCACCGGGACAGGGGACATACGAGCAGTACTTC. This translates into CSSSLSPGQGTYEQYF.

The chain uses TRBV2 and TRBJ1-2; no reliable D call. Germline loops: CDR1 SNHLY, CDR2 FYNNEI. The CDR3 sequence is 12 residues long. Trimming stripped 7 bases from V and 8 bases from J, with 14 bases between. The CDR3 is CASTNDLAGYTF. The CDR3 nucleotides read TGTGCCAGCACCAACGACTTGGCCGGCTACACCTTC.

The rearrangement uses TRBV28 and TRBJ2-2; 11 bases match TRBD2. V trimming: 7 bases; J trimming: 3 bases; junction bases outside the gene matches: 13. Germline V gene sequence: CDR1 MDHEN, CDR2 SYDVKM. The CDR3 has 18 residues. The CDR3, as DNA: TGTGCCAGCACACGCCGGACTAGCGGGCCCACGGACACCGGGGAGCTGTTTTTT. Its protein product is CASTRRTSGPTDTGELFF.

This rearrangement joins TRBV5-1 to TRBJ2-7; D is perhaps TRBD1 (6 bases). This CDR3 contains 15 residues. With 4 bases removed from V and 2 bases from J, the gap between germline ends came to 16 bases. Germline V gene sequence: CDR1 SGHRS, CDR2 YFSETQ. CDR3 amino acids: CASSAGAAAAYEQYF. The CDR3, as DNA: TGCGCCAGCAGCGCAGGGGCTGCGGCTGCCTACGAGCAGTACTTC.

The J gene is TRBJ2-1, the V gene TRBV11-2, with a weak D call TRBD2 (5 bases). Trimming removed 0 bases at V and 7 bases at J, with 10 bases between. Germline V gene sequence: CDR1 SGHAT, CDR2 FQNNGV. The CDR3 has 14 amino acids. CDR3 DNA: TGTGCCAGCAGCTTAGATCTGGAGGAAAATGAGCAGTTCTTC. Translating it yields CASSLDLEENEQFF.

The V call is TRBV10-3, the J call TRBJ2-3; D remains unclear. V shed 4 bases and J shed 0 bases, with 8 bases lying between them. Germline V gene lookup returns CDR1 ENHRY and CDR2 SYGVKD. This CDR3 region has 14 residues. CDR3 sequence: CAISVGASTDTQYF. CDR3 in DNA: TGTGCCATCAGTGTTGGAGCTAGCACAGATACGCAGTATTTT.

Concerning this clone: Other DNA sequences of this sample code for an identical CDR3. The chain has TRBV4-2 and TRBJ2-2; 7 bases are a match to TRBD2. Germline V gene data show CDR1 as LGHNA and CDR2 as YNFKEQ. Trimming cost V 1 base and J 2 bases; bases outside gene matches: 1. The CDR3 is made up of 15 amino acids. In DNA form, the CDR3 reads TGTGCCAGCAGCCAAGGGGGGGGAAACACCGGGGAGCTGTTTTTT. This sequence encodes CASSQGGGNTGELFF.

The rearrangement uses TRBV25-1 and TRBJ2-5, with 14 bases matching TRBD2. Germline loops: CDR1 MGHDK, CDR2 SYGVNS. The CDR3 runs 15 residues. V shed 6 bases and J 4 bases; nucleotides not matched to a gene: 4. The CDR3 sequence is CASRVGLAGVETQYF. The CDR3, as DNA: TGTGCCAGCAGGGTGGGACTAGCGGGAGTAGAGACCCAGTACTTC.

The CDR3 sequence: CASSITREPTGELFF. The CDR3 nucleotides read TGTGCCAGTAGTATAACCCGGGAACCCACCGGGGAGCTGTTTTTT. V usage is TRBV19 and J usage is TRBJ2-2; maybe TRBD2 (5 bases). Trimming removed 2 bases at V and 4 bases at J, with 11 bases between. CDR3 length: 15 residues. The germline V gene has CDR1 LNHDA and CDR2 SQIVND (reference sequence).

The genes are TRBV28 and TRBJ1-5; D is ambiguous. V was clipped by 2 bases and J by 3 bases, with 11 bases between them. The CDR3 spans 15 residues. The V gene's germline CDR1 is MDHEN and CDR2 SYDVKM. CDR3 protein: CASSLALSYNQPQHF. CDR3 DNA: TGTGCCAGCAGTTTAGCTCTCAGTTACAATCAGCCCCAGCATTTT.

The chain links TRBV28 to TRBJ2-2; TRBD1 agrees at 8 bases. Germline V gene sequence: CDR1 MDHEN, CDR2 SYDVKM. The length of the CDR3 is 14 residues. Germline trimming cut 9 bases from V and 6 bases from J; bases unmatched to any gene: 9. The CDR3 nucleotides are TGTGCCAGTATGGACAGGGCATCCCCCGGGGAGCTGTTTTTT. Encoded protein: CASMDRASPGELFF. The full variable domain, in which reference TRBV28 and TRBJ2-2 provide the parts outside the CDR3, is DVKVTQSSRYLVKRTGEKVFLECVQDMDHENMFWYRQDPGLGLRLIYFSYDVKMKEKGDIPEGYSVSREKKERFSLILESASTNQTSMYLCASMDRASPGELFFGEGSRLTVL.